This T cell receptor beta chain was profiled in a study of shared clonotypes between healthy human individuals. This clone occurred once. TCRdb's copy holds only in-frame clones and misses some; the assay was immunoSEQ multiplex PCR. This table holds approximately 2.5 million clones, roughly 93% found once. CDR3 length: 15 amino acids. V was trimmed by 2 bases and J by 0 bases, leaving 7 bases between them. Germline assignment: CDR1 MGHRA and CDR2 YSYEKL. Sequenced input: naive CD4+ T cells from PBMCs. The subset denotes: CD45RA+ positively selected. The sequence derives from a man aged 18 to 29 in good health. Some clones in this sample may be carry-over from other donors' samples. The chain couples TRBV4-1 to TRBJ1-4; D gene uncertain. The DNA for the CDR3 is TGCGCCAGCAGCCAACTGACCGCAACTAATGAAAAACTGTTTTTT. Translating gives CASSQLTATNEKLFF.